This T cell receptor beta chain was recovered during a study of T cells after yellow fever vaccination. Looking at the study overall: Fractions low in cell number were prepared with SMART-Seq v4 Ultra Low Input.

A note on this clonotype: What it recognizes is unknown.

Broader study findings: The CD4 and CD8 compartments had a small share of their clonotypes in common.

V dropped 11 bases and J dropped 15; count of bases not matched to a gene: 36. The CDR3 extends over 19 amino acids. MiXCR, run by TCRdb on the 5' RACE reads, gives a single entry per CDR3 protein. The sample yields 300,000 to 400,000 distinct CDR3 sequences, about 6% seen once. The sequencing used PBMCs, collected 5 days after the yellow fever booster vaccination. The chain joins TRBV12-3 or TRBV12-4 to TRBJ2-1; 8 bases match TRBD2. The origin of this receptor is a man aged 30 to 39 who received the YFV17D yellow fever vaccine. DNA for the CDR3: TGTGCCTTCAGCTTGTGGTTAAGGGCGGGAGGCACCAAGAAACGGTCCCTGTTCTTC. Amino acids: CAFSLWLRAGGTKKRSLFF.